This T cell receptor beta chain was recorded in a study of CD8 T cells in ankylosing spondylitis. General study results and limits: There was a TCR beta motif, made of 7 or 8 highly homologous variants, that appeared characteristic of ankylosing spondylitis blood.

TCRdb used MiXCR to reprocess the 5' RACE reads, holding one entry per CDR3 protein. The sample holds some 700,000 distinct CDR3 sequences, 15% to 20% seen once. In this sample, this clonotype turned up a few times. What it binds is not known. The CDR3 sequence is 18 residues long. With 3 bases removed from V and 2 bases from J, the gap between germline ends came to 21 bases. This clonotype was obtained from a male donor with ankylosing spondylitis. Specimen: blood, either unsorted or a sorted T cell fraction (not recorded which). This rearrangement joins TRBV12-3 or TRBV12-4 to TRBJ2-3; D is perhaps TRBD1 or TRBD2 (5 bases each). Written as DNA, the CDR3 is TGTGCCAGCAGTTTCGTTGTGGAACCGGGACCAACCACAGATACGCAGTATTTT. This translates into CASSFVVEPGPTTDTQYF.